This TCR beta chain was observed in a study of T cells in narcolepsy. This clone appeared once. Its antigen remains unknown. The CDR3 is made up of 13 amino acids. V lost 6 bases and J lost 3, with 11 bases in between. In germline, CDR1 is LNHNV, CDR2 YYDKDF (reference sequence). The study, taken as a whole, reports: Comparing one patient's CSF and blood CD4+ clonotypes highlighted HCRT- and TRIB2-specific autoreactive clonotypes.

Some clones are missing from TCRdb's copy, which holds only in-frame ones; the method was immunoSEQ multiplex PCR. The table records 17,000 or so clones, about two thirds of them present only once. The sample was CD45RA- memory CD8+ T cells from PBMCs. V usage is TRBV15 and J usage is TRBJ1-1; D gene ambiguous. This TCR was sampled from a human donor with narcolepsy. The CDR3 sequence: CATRSTGYTEAFF. The CDR3 DNA follows: TGTGCCACCAGATCGACGGGGTACACTGAAGCTTTCTTT.